This is a list of T cell receptor beta chains from one sample in a study of T cell changes during pregnancy in multiple sclerosis. Produced via immunoSEQ multiplex PCR; TCRdb's table is partial and in-frame only. The sample contains more than 25,000 clones, 89% of which appear only once. Source: CD8+ T cells from peripheral blood mononuclear cells, taken in the third trimester of pregnancy. Receptors originate from a female donor with multiple sclerosis, enrolled in a pregnancy study. Each CDR3 is given with its conserved first and last residue. D genes are given only for firm matches. Clone size is stated in some rows and not others, as once, few, many or a class when expanded.

size: .; V: TRBV27; J: TRBJ2-7; D: .; CDR3: CASSPLGDEQYF; DNA: TGTGCCAGCAGTCCCCTAGGGGACGAGCAGTACTTC
size: .; V: TRBV27; J: TRBJ2-3; D: .; CDR3: CASSLGWAGTDTQYF; DNA: TGTGCCAGCAGTCTTGGTTGGGCTGGAACTGATACGCAGTATTTT
size: few; V: TRBV19; J: TRBJ1-1; D: .; CDR3: CASRTDIEAFF; DNA: TGTGCCAGTAGGACGGACATTGAAGCTTTCTTT
size: .; V: TRBV27; J: TRBJ2-1; D: .; CDR3: CASSLSGRGYNEQFF; DNA: TGTGCCAGCAGTTTGAGTGGTCGGGGATACAATGAGCAGTTCTTC
size: .; V: TRBV4-2; J: TRBJ2-2; D: .; CDR3: CASGATGSTGELFF; DNA: TGTGCCAGCGGAGCTACAGGGTCCACCGGGGAGCTGTTTTTT
size: .; V: TRBV4-2; J: TRBJ2-7; D: .; CDR3: CASSQRVLGTSYEQYF; DNA: TGTGCCAGCAGCCAACGCGTCCTAGGAACCTCCTACGAGCAGTACTTC
size: .; V: TRBV28; J: TRBJ2-7; D: .; CDR3: CASSFPGQSYEQYF; DNA: TGTGCCAGCAGTTTTCCCGGACAGTCCTACGAGCAGTACTTC
size: .; V: TRBV4-1; J: TRBJ1-1; D: .; CDR3: CASSQGPLNTNTEAFF; DNA: TGCGCCAGCAGCCAAGGTCCCCTTAACACGAACACTGAAGCTTTCTTT
size: many; V: TRBV19; J: TRBJ1-1; D: .; CDR3: CASSIEHYNTEAFF; DNA: TGTGCCAGTAGTATAGAACACTACAACACTGAAGCTTTCTTT
size: .; V: TRBV7-6; J: TRBJ1-1; D: .; CDR3: CASSHPGGVNTEAFF; DNA: TGTGCCAGCAGCCACCCGGGGGGAGTGAACACTGAAGCTTTCTTT
size: .; V: TRBV5-6; J: TRBJ2-1; D: .; CDR3: CASSSMAGPVRDNEQFF; DNA: TGTGCCAGCAGCTCGATGGCCGGCCCAGTTCGGGACAATGAGCAGTTCTTC
size: .; V: TRBV7-9; J: TRBJ2-7; D: TRBD2; CDR3: CASSSTGGRSEQYF; DNA: TGTGCCAGCAGCTCGACGGGGGGTCGGAGCGAGCAGTACTTC
size: .; V: TRBV19; J: TRBJ2-1; D: TRBD1; CDR3: CASSTTGGRWDEQFF; DNA: TGTGCCAGTAGTACAACAGGGGGCAGATGGGATGAGCAGTTCTTC
size: .; V: TRBV5-1; J: TRBJ1-1; D: .; CDR3: CASSLDGGSTEAFF; DNA: TGCGCCAGCAGCTTGGACGGGGGGAGTACTGAAGCTTTCTTT
size: once; V: TRBV27; J: TRBJ2-7; D: TRBD1; CDR3: CASSLDRGHEQYF; DNA: TGTGCCAGCAGTTTAGACAGGGGCCACGAGCAGTACTTC
size: .; V: TRBV28; J: TRBJ2-1; D: TRBD1; CDR3: CASSFRDRYNEQFF; DNA: TGTGCCAGCAGTTTCCGGGACAGGTACAATGAGCAGTTCTTC
size: .; V: TRBV2; J: TRBJ1-4; D: TRBD1; CDR3: CASTGTGGNEKLFF; DNA: TGTGCCAGCACCGGTACAGGGGGGAATGAAAAACTGTTTTTT
size: .; V: TRBV5-4; J: TRBJ1-2; D: .; CDR3: CASSLRTGLGGYTF; DNA: TGTGCCAGCAGCCTCCGGACGGGGTTGGGAGGCTACACCTTC
size: .; V: TRBV9; J: TRBJ2-3; D: TRBD2; CDR3: CASSGAPYSGGGVDTQYF; DNA: TGTGCCAGCAGCGGGGCCCCTTATAGCGGGGGAGGGGTAGATACGCAGTATTTT
size: .; V: TRBV27; J: TRBJ2-7; D: .; CDR3: CASSPGGYSYEQYF; DNA: TGTGCCAGCAGCCCTGGCGGGTATTCCTACGAGCAGTACTTC
size: .; V: TRBV5-4; J: TRBJ2-3; D: .; CDR3: CASSLTKGGVTDTQYF; DNA: TGTGCCAGCAGCTTGACTAAGGGGGGGGTCACAGATACGCAGTATTTT
size: .; V: TRBV27; J: TRBJ2-7; D: TRBD1; CDR3: CASSPGQGPRGSYYEQYF; DNA: TGTGCCAGCAGCCCGGGACAGGGGCCTCGGGGGTCTTACTACGAGCAGTACTTC
size: .; V: TRBV5-1; J: TRBJ2-7; D: TRBD2; CDR3: CASSPAGTSGGSGYPMNPYEQYF; DNA: TGCGCCAGCAGCCCGGCCGGGACTAGCGGGGGTTCGGGGTATCCCATGAACCCCTACGAGCAGTACTTC
size: few; V: TRBV7-9; J: TRBJ1-1; D: .; CDR3: CASSSHWGEGTEAFF; DNA: TGTGCCAGCAGCTCCCATTGGGGGGAAGGCACTGAAGCTTTCTTT
size: few; V: TRBV27; J: TRBJ2-7; D: .; CDR3: CASSLGQTYEQYF; DNA: TGTGCCAGCAGTTTAGGGCAGACCTACGAGCAGTACTTC
size: once; V: TRBV9; J: TRBJ1-2; D: .; CDR3: CASRQEGGYTF; DNA: TGTGCCAGCAGACAGGAGGGCGGCTACACCTTC
size: .; V: TRBV19; J: TRBJ2-7; D: .; CDR3: CASMGAGGIYEQYF; DNA: TGTGCCAGTATGGGGGCCGGGGGGATCTACGAGCAGTACTTC
size: once; V: TRBV30; J: TRBJ2-2; D: TRBD2; CDR3: CAFSGGMNTGELFF; DNA: TGTGCTTTTAGCGGGGGGATGAACACCGGGGAGCTGTTTTTT
size: .; V: TRBV15; J: TRBJ1-1; D: TRBD1; CDR3: CATSHRGKNTEAFF; DNA: TGTGCCACCAGCCACAGGGGAAAAAACACTGAAGCTTTCTTT
size: .; V: TRBV7-9; J: TRBJ2-7; D: TRBD1; CDR3: CASSSRDRKPYEQYF; DNA: TGTGCCAGCAGCTCCAGGGACAGGAAACCCTACGAGCAGTACTTC
size: .; V: TRBV6-1; J: TRBJ1-1; D: .; CDR3: CASSEGAHTEAFF; DNA: TGTGCCAGCAGTGAGGGGGCGCACACTGAAGCTTTCTTT
size: .; V: TRBV11-2; J: TRBJ1-4; D: TRBD1; CDR3: CASSVNRGHSYSSDEKLFF; DNA: TGTGCCAGCAGCGTAAACAGGGGGCACTCCTATAGTTCAGATGAAAAACTGTTTTTT
size: .; V: TRBV5-3; J: TRBJ2-3; D: TRBD2; CDR3: CARSFFLTGTSGEQDTQYF; DNA: TGTGCCAGAAGCTTCTTTCTGACCGGGACTAGCGGGGAGCAAGATACGCAGTATTTT
size: .; V: TRBV27; J: TRBJ2-7; D: TRBD2; CDR3: CASRFSGGGNEQYF; DNA: TGTGCCAGCAGATTCAGCGGGGGAGGGAACGAGCAGTACTTC
size: .; V: TRBV13; J: TRBJ2-7; D: .; CDR3: CASSPTRQDSTYEQYF; DNA: TGTGCCAGCAGCCCCACCCGACAGGATTCTACCTACGAGCAGTACTTC
size: .; V: TRBV6-5; J: TRBJ1-1; D: .; CDR3: CASSYSALMNTEAFF; DNA: TGTGCCAGCAGTTACTCCGCACTGATGAACACTGAAGCTTTCTTT
size: .; V: TRBV27; J: TRBJ2-1; D: .; CDR3: CASSSDTLFSYNEQFF; DNA: TGTGCCAGCAGTTCGGACACTCTATTCTCCTACAATGAGCAGTTCTTC
size: medium-sized; V: TRBV7-2; J: TRBJ1-6; D: .; CDR3: CASSLPGLSSPLHF; DNA: TGTGCCAGCAGCTTACCGGGACTCAGTTCACCCCTCCACTTT
size: .; V: TRBV2; J: TRBJ2-1; D: .; CDR3: CASVLGGEQFF; DNA: TGTGCCAGCGTCCTTGGCGGGGAGCAGTTCTTC
size: .; V: TRBV7-8; J: TRBJ2-7; D: .; CDR3: CASSLRQIYEQYF; DNA: TGTGCCAGCAGCTTAAGACAGATCTACGAGCAGTACTTC
size: .; V: TRBV6-6; J: TRBJ1-1; D: TRBD1; CDR3: CASSPGGPGSEAFF; DNA: TGTGCCAGCAGTCCAGGGGGCCCGGGATCTGAAGCTTTCTTT
size: .; V: TRBV7-9; J: TRBJ2-5; D: TRBD1; CDR3: CASSSGTGGRKTQYF; DNA: TGTGCCAGCAGTTCCGGGACAGGGGGGAGAAAGACCCAGTACTTC
size: .; V: TRBV30; J: TRBJ2-7; D: TRBD1; CDR3: CAWSKGQGPYEQYF; DNA: TGTGCCTGGAGTAAGGGACAGGGGCCCTACGAGCAGTACTTC
size: .; V: TRBV10-1; J: TRBJ2-1; D: TRBD2; CDR3: CASSDGTSGFRSYNEQFF; DNA: TGCGCCAGCAGTGATGGGACTAGCGGATTTCGCTCCTACAATGAGCAGTTCTTC
size: .; V: TRBV15; J: TRBJ2-7; D: .; CDR3: CATSRSADHEQYF; DNA: TGTGCCACCAGCAGATCAGCGGACCACGAGCAGTACTTC
size: .; V: TRBV29-1; J: TRBJ2-1; D: .; CDR3: CSVMRAGRGDEQFF; DNA: TGCAGCGTTATGAGGGCGGGACGAGGCGATGAGCAGTTCTTC